This T cell receptor beta chain came from a study of T cell responses to AZD1222 COVID-19 vaccine. The germline V gene has CDR1 SGHNT and CDR2 YYREEE (reference sequence). The V segment lost 0 bases and the J segment 0 bases; nucleotides outside the gene matches: 1. This CDR3 has 15 residues. Produced via immunoSEQ multiplex PCR; TCRdb's table is partial and in-frame only. The data show 100,000 to 150,000 clones, roughly 92% seen once. This clone was seen just once. Its specificity is not known. Study-wide findings and caveats: Just six or seven AZD1222 recipients tested seropositive at baseline.

The sequences come from peripheral blood, collected on day 0 of AZD1222 vaccination. The chain joins TRBV5-4 to TRBJ1-1; 8 positions agree with TRBD1. The receptor was isolated from an adult in good health. The CDR3 DNA reads as TGTGCCAGCAGCTTGGCAGGGGGCCTGAACACTGAAGCTTTCTTT. This translates into CASSLAGGLNTEAFF.